The clone carrying this T cell receptor beta chain appeared many times. The antigen remains undetermined. This record belongs to a study of T cell repertoires in cytomegalovirus infection. Study information: Public TCR beta signature analysis indicated the presence of both CMV infection and matching HLA type.

The CDR3 spans 12 residues. Trimming took off 5 bases at V and 0 bases at J, with 4 bases between the two ends. MiXCR, applied by TCRdb to the reads, yields one record per CDR3 protein. The sample includes 750,000 to 900,000 distinct CDR3 sequences, roughly 29% of them seen just once. This chain connects TRBV12-3 or TRBV12-4 to TRBJ1-1; no firm D call. This receptor was obtained from a human donor in good health (CMV status not recorded). Some clones in this sample may be carry-over from other donors' samples. This specimen was cultured CD8+ T cells from PBMCs, taken from culture after CMV antigen stimulation. The CDR3 DNA is TGTGCCAGCAGTCTGATGAACACTGAAGCTTTCTTT. Translation: CASSLMNTEAFF.